A single sample gave rise to the 7 T cell receptor beta chains below, sequenced in a study of OX40 agonist ivuxolimab in advanced cancers. The protocol was immunoSEQ multiplex PCR, while the TCRdb copy is restricted to in-frame clones and leaves out a portion. This table has around 72,000 clones, around 85% appearing once. The sample here was CD4+ or CD8+ T cells sorted from blood, taken in a trial of the OX40 agonist ivuxolimab. Receptors originate from an adult with an advanced solid tumor such as melanoma, head and neck, liver or kidney cancer.

This clone came up a few times. The chain joins TRBV30 to TRBJ1-1; possible D gene TRBD1, 5 bases. CDR3 length equals 14 residues. V lost 2 bases and J 7 bases, leaving 17 bases between the germline ends. CDR1 is GTSNPN, CDR2 SVGIG, per germline (reference sequence). In DNA form, the CDR3 reads TGTGCCTGGAGTAACCCCGACGGTGGGGGTGAAGCTTTCTTT. Amino acid sequence: CAWSNPDGGGEAFF.

The J gene is TRBJ1-4, the V gene TRBV2; TRBD1 matches 9 bases. The CDR3 sequence is 14 residues long. The germline CDR1 and CDR2 sequences are SNHLY and FYNNEI. Trimming took 6 bases from V and 3 from J; bases not matched to a gene: 2. CDR3 nucleotides: TGTGCCAGCAGACAGGGGGCTTCTAATGAAAAACTGTTTTTT. It specifies CASRQGASNEKLFF. The whole variable domain, remainder taken from reference TRBV2 and TRBJ1-4, is EPEVTQTPSHQVTQMGQEVILRCVPISNHLYFYWYRQILGQKVEFLVSFYNNEISEKSEIFDDQFSVERPDGSNFTLKIRSTKLEDSAMYFCASRQGASNEKLFFGSGTQLSVL.

This clone showed up just a few times. The rearrangement uses TRBV7-2 and TRBJ1-3; 8 nucleotides align to TRBD1. The CDR3 extends over 15 amino acids. The germline V gene has CDR1 SGHTA and CDR2 FQGNSA. V gave up 5 bases and J gave up 2 bases; unmatched junction bases: 5. As DNA, the CDR3 is TGTGCCAGCAGCCGTACAGGGGGGGCTGGAAACACCATATATTTT. It specifies CASSRTGGAGNTIYF.

The rearrangement links TRBV6-1 to TRBJ1-5, with 9 bases matching TRBD1. The V gene end was trimmed by 8 bases and the J gene end by 2 bases; junction bases not matched to a gene: 4. Germline CDR1 reads MNHNS; CDR2 reads SASEGT. This CDR3 comprises 14 residues. CDR3 residues: CASSRTGGNQPQHF. CDR3 in DNA: TGTGCCAGCTCTCGGACAGGGGGCAATCAGCCCCAGCATTTT.

The V and J genes are TRBV19 and TRBJ1-4; D gene ambiguous. Trimming left V 5 bases short and J 8 bases short, with 24 bases between. Germline values: CDR1 LNHDA, CDR2 SQIVND (reference sequence). The CDR3 covers 17 residues. The CDR3 DNA sequence: TGTGCCAGTAGTTCCTTAACCGGCCCCGAAGGATGGGAAAAACTGTTTTTT. This sequence encodes CASSSLTGPEGWEKLFF.

The chain recombines TRBV4-1 with TRBJ2-1, with TRBD2 as a possible D gene (5 bases). The CDR3 is made up of 16 amino acids. V was trimmed by 1 base and J by 8 bases, leaving 18 bases between them. Germline V gene data show CDR1 as MGHRA and CDR2 as YSYEKL. The CDR3 DNA reads TGCGCCAGCAGCCAAGTCGGATGGCGGGTCGGGGATGAGCAGTTCTTC. Amino acid sequence: CASSQVGWRVGDEQFF.

This rearrangement joins TRBV5-1 to TRBJ1-1; possible D gene TRBD1, 6 bases. Germline lookup yields CDR1 SGHRS and CDR2 YFSETQ. Trimming removed 0 bases from V and 7 bases from J, with 10 bases in between. The CDR3 is 13 residues long. The CDR3 region has the DNA TGCGCCAGCAGCTTGGAACAGGGCCTTGAAGCTTTCTTT. Translation gives CASSLEQGLEAFF.